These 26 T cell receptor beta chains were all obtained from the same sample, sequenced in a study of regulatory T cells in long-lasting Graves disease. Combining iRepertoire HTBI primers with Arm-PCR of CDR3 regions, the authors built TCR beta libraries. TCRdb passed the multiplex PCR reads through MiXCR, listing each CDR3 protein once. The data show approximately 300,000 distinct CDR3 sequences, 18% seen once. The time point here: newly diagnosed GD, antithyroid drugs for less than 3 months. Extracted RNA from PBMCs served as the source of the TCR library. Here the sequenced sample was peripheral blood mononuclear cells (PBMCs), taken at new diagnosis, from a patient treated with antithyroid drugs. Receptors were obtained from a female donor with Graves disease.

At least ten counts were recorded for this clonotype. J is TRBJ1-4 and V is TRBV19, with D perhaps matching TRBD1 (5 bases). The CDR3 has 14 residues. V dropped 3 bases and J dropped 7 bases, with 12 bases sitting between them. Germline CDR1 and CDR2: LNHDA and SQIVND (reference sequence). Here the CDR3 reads CASSITGDREKLFF. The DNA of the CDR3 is TGTGCCAGTAGTATTACGGGGGATCGTGAAAAACTGTTTTTT.

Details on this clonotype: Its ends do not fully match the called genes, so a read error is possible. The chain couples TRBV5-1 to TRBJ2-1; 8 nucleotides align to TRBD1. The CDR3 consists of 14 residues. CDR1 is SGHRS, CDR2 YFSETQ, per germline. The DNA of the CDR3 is TGCGCCAGCAGCTTGGGCAGGGGGCTCGATGAGCAGTCCTTC. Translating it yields CASSLGRGLDEQSF.

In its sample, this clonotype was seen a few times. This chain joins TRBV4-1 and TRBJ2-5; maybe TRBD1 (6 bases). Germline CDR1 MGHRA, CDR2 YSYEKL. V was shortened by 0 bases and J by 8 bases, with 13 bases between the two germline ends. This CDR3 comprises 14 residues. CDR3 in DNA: TGCGCCAGCAGCCAAGAAAAGGGGACACTCACCCAGTACTTC. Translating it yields CASSQEKGTLTQYF.

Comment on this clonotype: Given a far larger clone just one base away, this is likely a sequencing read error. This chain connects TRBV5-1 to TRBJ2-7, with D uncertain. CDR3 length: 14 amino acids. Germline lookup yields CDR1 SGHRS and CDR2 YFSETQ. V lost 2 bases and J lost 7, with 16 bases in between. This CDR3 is CASSFSGLPAEQYF. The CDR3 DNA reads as TGCGCCAGCAGCTTCAGTGGGCTCCCAGCTGAGCAGTACTTC.

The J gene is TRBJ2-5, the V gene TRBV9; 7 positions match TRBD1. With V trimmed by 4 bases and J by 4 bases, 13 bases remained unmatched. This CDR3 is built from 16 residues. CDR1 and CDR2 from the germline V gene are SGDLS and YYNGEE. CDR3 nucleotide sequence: TGTGCCAGCAGCCAAGGGTTCACAGGGGAACTAGAGACCCAGTACTTC. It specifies CASSQGFTGELETQYF.

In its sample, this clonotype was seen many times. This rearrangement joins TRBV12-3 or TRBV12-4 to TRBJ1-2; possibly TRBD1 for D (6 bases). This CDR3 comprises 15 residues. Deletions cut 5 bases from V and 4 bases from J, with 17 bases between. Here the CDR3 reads CASSITGRAVYGYTF. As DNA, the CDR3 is TGTGCCAGCAGTATTACAGGGCGGGCGGTCTATGGCTACACCTTC.

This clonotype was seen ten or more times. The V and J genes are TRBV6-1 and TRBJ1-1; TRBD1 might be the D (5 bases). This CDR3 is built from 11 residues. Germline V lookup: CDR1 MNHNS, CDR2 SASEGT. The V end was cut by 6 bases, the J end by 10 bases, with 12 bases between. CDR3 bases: TGTGCCAGCAGCTCCGGGACGAGAGCTTTCTTT. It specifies CASSSGTRAFF.

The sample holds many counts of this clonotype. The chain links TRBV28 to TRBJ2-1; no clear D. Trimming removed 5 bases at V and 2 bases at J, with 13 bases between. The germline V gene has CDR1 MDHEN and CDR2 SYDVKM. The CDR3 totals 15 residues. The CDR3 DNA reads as TGTGCCAGCAGTCCCGGCCTTTCTCCCTACAATGAGCAGTTCTTC. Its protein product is CASSPGLSPYNEQFF.

CDR3 in DNA: TGTGCCATCAGTGAAGTGAAACAGGCCATCTCTGGAAACACCATATATTTT. Encoded protein: CAISEVKQAISGNTIYF. The chain recombines TRBV10-3 with TRBJ1-3; D is possibly TRBD1 (5 bases). Germline-derived CDR1 and CDR2 are ENHRY and SYGVKD. The CDR3 covers 17 residues. V was cut by 3 bases and J by 0 bases, with 15 bases left in between.

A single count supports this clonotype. The CDR3 sequence: CASTGDRVHQYF. The CDR3 bases are TGTGCCAGCACGGGGGACAGGGTGCATCAGTACTTC. This rearrangement joins TRBV28 to TRBJ2-7; 9 nucleotides align to TRBD1. Germline CDR1 MDHEN, CDR2 SYDVKM. V shed 7 bases, J shed 10 bases, and the junction held 8 bases outside the gene matches. The CDR3 totals 12 residues.

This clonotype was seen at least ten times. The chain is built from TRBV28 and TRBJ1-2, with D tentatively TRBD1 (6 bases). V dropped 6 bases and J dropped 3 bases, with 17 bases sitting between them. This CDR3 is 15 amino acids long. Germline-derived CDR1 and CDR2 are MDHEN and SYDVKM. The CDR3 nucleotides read TGTGCCAGCAGCCACCGGATACAGGGCCACTATGGCTACACCTTC. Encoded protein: CASSHRIQGHYGYTF.

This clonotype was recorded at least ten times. CDR3 region: CASHTGIEQYF. Written as DNA, the CDR3 is TGTGCCAGCCACACGGGGATCGAGCAGTACTTC. The genes are TRBV6-1 and TRBJ2-7, with D possibly matching TRBD2 (5 bases). This CDR3 region has 11 residues. Germline V lookup: CDR1 MNHNS, CDR2 SASEGT. V lost 8 bases to trimming and J lost 6 bases, with 11 bases between them.

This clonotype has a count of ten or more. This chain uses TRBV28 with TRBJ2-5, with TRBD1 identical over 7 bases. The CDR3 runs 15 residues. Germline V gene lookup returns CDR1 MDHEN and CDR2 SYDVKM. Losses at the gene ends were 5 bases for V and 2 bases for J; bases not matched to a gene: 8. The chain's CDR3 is CASSVTGARQETQYF. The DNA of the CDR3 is TGTGCCAGCAGTGTTACAGGGGCTCGACAAGAGACCCAGTACTTC.

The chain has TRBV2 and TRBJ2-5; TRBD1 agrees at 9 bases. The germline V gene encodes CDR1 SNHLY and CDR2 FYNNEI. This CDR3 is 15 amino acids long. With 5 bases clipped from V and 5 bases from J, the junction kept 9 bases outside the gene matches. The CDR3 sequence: CASSRGTGSGETQYF. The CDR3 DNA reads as TGTGCCAGCAGTAGAGGGACAGGGTCAGGGGAGACCCAGTACTTC. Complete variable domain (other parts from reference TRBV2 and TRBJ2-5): EPEVTQTPSHQVTQMGQEVILRCVPISNHLYFYWYRQILGQKVEFLVSFYNNEISEKSEIFDDQFSVERPDGSNFTLKIRSTKLEDSAMYFCASSRGTGSGETQYFGPGTRLLVL.

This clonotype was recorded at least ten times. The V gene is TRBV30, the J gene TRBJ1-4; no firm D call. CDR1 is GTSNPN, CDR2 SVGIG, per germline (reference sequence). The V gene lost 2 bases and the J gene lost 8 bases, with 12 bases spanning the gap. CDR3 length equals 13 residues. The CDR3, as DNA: TGTGCCTGGAGTTTCCGGCGGTCCGAAAAACTGTTTTTT. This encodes CAWSFRRSEKLFF.

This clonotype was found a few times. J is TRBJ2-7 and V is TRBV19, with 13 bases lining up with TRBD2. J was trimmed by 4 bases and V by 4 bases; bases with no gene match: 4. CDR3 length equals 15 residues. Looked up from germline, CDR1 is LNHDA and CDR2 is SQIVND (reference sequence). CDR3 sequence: CASSKGLAGVYEQYF. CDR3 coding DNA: TGTGCCAGTAGTAAAGGACTAGCGGGAGTATACGAGCAGTACTTC.

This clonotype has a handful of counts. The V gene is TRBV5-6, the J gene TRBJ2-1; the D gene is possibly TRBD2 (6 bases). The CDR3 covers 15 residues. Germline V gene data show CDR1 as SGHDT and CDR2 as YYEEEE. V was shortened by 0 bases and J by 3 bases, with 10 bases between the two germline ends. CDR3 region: CASSLGLARYNEQFF. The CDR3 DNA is TGTGCCAGCAGCTTGGGGCTAGCGCGCTACAATGAGCAGTTCTTC.

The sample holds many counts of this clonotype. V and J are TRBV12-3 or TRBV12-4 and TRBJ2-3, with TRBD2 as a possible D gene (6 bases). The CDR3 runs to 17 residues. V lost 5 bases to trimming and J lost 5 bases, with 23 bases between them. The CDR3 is CASSPSIPGLNIDTQYF. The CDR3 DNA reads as TGTGCCAGCAGTCCGAGTATCCCGGGACTGAACATAGATACGCAGTATTTT.

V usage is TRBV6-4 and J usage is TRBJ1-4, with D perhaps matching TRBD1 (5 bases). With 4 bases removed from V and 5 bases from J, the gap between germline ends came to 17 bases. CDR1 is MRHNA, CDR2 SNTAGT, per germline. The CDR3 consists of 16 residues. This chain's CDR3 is CASSVSGQAANEKLFF. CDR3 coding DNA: TGTGCCAGCAGTGTGTCGGGGCAGGCCGCGAATGAAAAACTGTTTTTT.

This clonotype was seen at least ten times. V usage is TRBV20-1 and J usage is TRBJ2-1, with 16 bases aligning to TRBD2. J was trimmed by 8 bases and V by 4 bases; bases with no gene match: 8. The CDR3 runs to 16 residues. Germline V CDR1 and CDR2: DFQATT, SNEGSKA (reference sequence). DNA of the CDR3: TGCAGTGCTACGGCGGGACTAGCGGGAGGGCCGGATGAGCAGTTCTTC. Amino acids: CSATAGLAGGPDEQFF.

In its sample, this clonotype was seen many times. The CDR3: CASRNWTVGSYEQYF. Here the CDR3 DNA reads TGTGCCAGCAGGAATTGGACAGTTGGATCCTACGAGCAGTACTTC. V usage is TRBV28 and J usage is TRBJ2-7; possibly TRBD1 for D (6 bases). V was pared by 6 bases and J by 1 base, with 16 bases between. Germline V CDR1 and CDR2: MDHEN, SYDVKM. CDR3 size: 15 residues. The whole variable domain, filled in from reference TRBV28 and TRBJ2-7, reads DVKVTQSSRYLVKRTGEKVFLECVQDMDHENMFWYRQDPGLGLRLIYFSYDVKMKEKGDIPEGYSVSREKKERFSLILESASTNQTSMYLCASRNWTVGSYEQYFGPGTRLTVT.

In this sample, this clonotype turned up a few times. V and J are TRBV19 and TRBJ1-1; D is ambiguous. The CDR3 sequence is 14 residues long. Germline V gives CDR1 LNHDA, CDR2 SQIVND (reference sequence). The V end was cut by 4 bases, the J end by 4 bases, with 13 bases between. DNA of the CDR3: TGTGCCAGTAGTAAAGGAGGCCTTCTCACTGAAGCTTTCTTT. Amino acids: CASSKGGLLTEAFF.

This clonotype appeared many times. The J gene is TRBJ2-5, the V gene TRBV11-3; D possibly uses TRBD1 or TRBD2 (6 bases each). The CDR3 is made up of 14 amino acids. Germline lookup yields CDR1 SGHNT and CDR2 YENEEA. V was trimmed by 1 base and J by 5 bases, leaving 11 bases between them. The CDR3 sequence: CASSLVGGPETQYF. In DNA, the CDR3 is TGTGCCAGCAGCTTAGTTGGGGGGCCGGAGACCCAGTACTTC. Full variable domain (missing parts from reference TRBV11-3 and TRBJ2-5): EAGVVQSPRYKIIEKKQPVAFWCNPISGHNTLYWYLQNLGQGPELLIRYENEEAVDDSQLPKDRFSAERLKGVDSTLKIQPAELGDSAVYLCASSLVGGPETQYFGPGTRLLVL.

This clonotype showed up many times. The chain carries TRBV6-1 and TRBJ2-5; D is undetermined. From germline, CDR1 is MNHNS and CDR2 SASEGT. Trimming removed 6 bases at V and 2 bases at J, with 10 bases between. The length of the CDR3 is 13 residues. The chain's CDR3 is CASRLQRQETQYF. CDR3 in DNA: TGTGCCAGCAGGTTACAGCGTCAAGAGACCCAGTACTTC.

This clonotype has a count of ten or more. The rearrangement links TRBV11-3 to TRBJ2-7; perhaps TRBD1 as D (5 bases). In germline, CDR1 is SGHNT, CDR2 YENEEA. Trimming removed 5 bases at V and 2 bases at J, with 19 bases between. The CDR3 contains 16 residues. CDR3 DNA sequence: TGTGCCAGCAGCCCGGAGTCAGGGTCCCAACCCTACGAGCAGTACTTC. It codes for CASSPESGSQPYEQYF.

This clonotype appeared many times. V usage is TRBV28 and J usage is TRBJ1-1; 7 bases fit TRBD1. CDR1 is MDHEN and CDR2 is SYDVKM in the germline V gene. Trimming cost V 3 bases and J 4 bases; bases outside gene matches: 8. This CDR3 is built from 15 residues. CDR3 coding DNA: TGTGCCAGCAGTTTTCAAGGGGGCAAGGGCACTGAAGCTTTCTTT. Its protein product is CASSFQGGKGTEAFF.